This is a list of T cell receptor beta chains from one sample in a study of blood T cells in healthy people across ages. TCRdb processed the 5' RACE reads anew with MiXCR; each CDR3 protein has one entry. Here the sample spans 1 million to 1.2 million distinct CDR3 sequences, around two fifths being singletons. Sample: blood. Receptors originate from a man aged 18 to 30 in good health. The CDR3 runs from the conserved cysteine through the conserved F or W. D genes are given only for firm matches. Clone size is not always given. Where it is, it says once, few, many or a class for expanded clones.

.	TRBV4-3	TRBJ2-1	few	CASSQESPISYNEQFF	TGCGCCAGCAGCCAAGAAAGTCCTATCTCCTACAATGAGCAGTTCTTC
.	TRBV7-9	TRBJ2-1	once	CASSLSETYYNEQFF	TGTGCCAGCAGCTTATCGGAGACTTACTACAATGAGCAGTTCTTC
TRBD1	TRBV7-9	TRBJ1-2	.	CASSLAGQGTSNYGYTF	TGTGCCAGCAGCTTAGCGGGACAGGGGACCTCAAACTATGGCTACACCTTC
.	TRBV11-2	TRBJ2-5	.	CASSSLSGGDIETQYF	TGTGCCAGCAGCTCCTTGTCCGGGGGAGACATAGAGACCCAGTACTTC
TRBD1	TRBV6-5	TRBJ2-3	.	CASSYGDRRTDTQYF	TGTGCCAGCAGTTACGGGGACAGGCGGACAGATACGCAGTATTTT
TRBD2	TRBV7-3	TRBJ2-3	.	CASSLTGGMNTQYF	TGTGCCAGCAGCTTAACCGGGGGGATGAATACGCAGTATTTT
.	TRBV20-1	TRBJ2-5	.	CSARGGRVQETQYF	TGCAGTGCTAGGGGGGGGCGGGTCCAAGAGACCCAGTACTTC
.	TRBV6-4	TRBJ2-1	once	CASSDSVETGEQFF	TGTGCCAGCAGTGACTCGGTAGAAACCGGTGAGCAGTTCTTC
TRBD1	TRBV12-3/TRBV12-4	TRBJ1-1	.	CASTQGTFGTEAFF	TGTGCTAGCACACAGGGGACGTTCGGGACTGAAGCTTTCTTT
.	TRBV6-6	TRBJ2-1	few	CASSYDTDSYNEQFF	TGTGCCAGCAGTTACGACACCGACTCCTACAATGAGCAGTTCTTC
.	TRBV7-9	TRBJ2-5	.	CASSFWAGGETQYF	TGTGCCAGCAGCTTTTGGGCCGGAGGAGAGACCCAGTACTTC
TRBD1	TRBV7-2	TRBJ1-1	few	CASTVDRGGTEAFF	TGTGCCAGCACCGTTGACAGGGGGGGCACTGAAGCTTTCTTT
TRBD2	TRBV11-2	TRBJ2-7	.	CASSKAGSSYNEQYF	TGTGCCAGCAGCAAAGCGGGGAGCTCCTACAATGAGCAGTACTTC
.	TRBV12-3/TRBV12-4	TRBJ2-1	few	CASSTPLGRNNEQFF	TGTGCCAGCAGTACCCCTTTGGGGCGCAACAATGAGCAGTTCTTC
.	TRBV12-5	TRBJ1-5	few	CASGKDSNQPQHF	TGTGCTAGTGGTAAGGATAGCAATCAGCCCCAGCATTTT
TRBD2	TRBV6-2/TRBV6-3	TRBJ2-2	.	CASSYSLAGGSTGELFF	TGTGCCAGCAGTTACTCCCTAGCGGGAGGGAGCACCGGGGAGCTGTTTTTT
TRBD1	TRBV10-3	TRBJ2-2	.	CAISERQGAGNTGELFF	TGTGCCATCAGTGAGAGACAGGGGGCGGGGAACACCGGGGAGCTGTTTTTT
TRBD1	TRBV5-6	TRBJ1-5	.	CASSLSLRQGPNQPQHF	TGTGCCAGCAGCTTGAGCTTAAGACAGGGACCCAATCAGCCCCAGCATTTT
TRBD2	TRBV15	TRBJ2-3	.	CATSRDLASGTVQYF	TGTGCCACCAGCAGAGATCTCGCTAGCGGGACGGTGCAGTATTTT
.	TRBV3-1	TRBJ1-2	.	CARSSRTRGYTF	TGTGCCAGAAGCTCGCGAACTCGGGGCTACACCTTC
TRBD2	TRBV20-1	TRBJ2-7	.	CSARLLGGTVHNEQYF	TGCAGTGCTAGACTTCTCGGGGGGACGGTCCACAATGAGCAGTACTTC
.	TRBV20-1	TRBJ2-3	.	CSARSRGSTDTQYF	TGCAGTGCTAGAAGCCGGGGGAGCACAGATACGCAGTATTTT
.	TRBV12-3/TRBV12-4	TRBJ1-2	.	CASSPNVRVLKGYTF	TGTGCCAGCAGCCCTAACGTCCGGGTTCTCAAAGGCTACACCTTC
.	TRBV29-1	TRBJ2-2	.	CSVRTVATGELFF	TGCAGCGTTCGGACCGTAGCAACCGGGGAGCTGTTTTTT
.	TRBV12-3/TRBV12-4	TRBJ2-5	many	CASSLTLRTVGETQYF	TGTGCCAGCAGTTTAACCCTCAGGACAGTTGGGGAGACCCAGTACTTC
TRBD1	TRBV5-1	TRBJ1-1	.	CASSERQGNTEAFF	TGCGCCAGCAGCGAACGACAGGGGAACACTGAAGCTTTCTTT
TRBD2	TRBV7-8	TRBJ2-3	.	CASSIAGSPSDTQYF	TGTGCCAGCAGCATAGCGGGGTCTCCTTCAGATACGCAGTATTTT
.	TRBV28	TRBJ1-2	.	CATLKGIEYGYTF	TGTGCCACCCTTAAGGGGATAGAGTATGGCTACACCTTC
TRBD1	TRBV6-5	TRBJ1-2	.	CASRRPRQGPNYGYTF	TGTGCCAGCAGACGCCCCCGACAGGGGCCTAACTATGGCTACACCTTC
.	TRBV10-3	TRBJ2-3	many	CAIRGDSFTDTQYF	TGTGCCATCAGGGGTGACAGTTTCACAGATACGCAGTATTTT
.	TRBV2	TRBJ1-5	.	CANSEGTSGDQPQHF	TGTGCCAACAGTGAAGGGACGTCAGGGGATCAGCCCCAGCATTTT
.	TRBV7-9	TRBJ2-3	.	CASSPLRQPVLTDTQYF	TGTGCCAGCAGCCCCCTACGACAGCCCGTGTTAACAGATACGCAGTATTTT
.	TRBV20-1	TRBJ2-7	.	CSALDRWGNSEQYF	TGCAGTGCTCTCGACAGGTGGGGGAATAGCGAGCAGTACTTC
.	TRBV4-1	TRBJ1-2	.	CASSQDEGRSLYGYTF	TGCGCCAGCAGCCAAGATGAGGGTAGGTCCCTTTATGGCTACACCTTC
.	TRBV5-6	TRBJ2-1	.	CASSPSGFYNEQFF	TGTGCCAGCAGCCCCTCAGGGTTCTACAATGAGCAGTTCTTC
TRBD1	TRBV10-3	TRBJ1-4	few	CAISEGRQGEGLFF	TGTGCCATCAGTGAAGGGAGACAGGGAGAGGGACTGTTTTTT
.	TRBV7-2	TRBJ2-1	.	CASGLSVVNNEQFF	TGTGCCAGCGGCCTAAGCGTTGTTAACAATGAGCAGTTCTTC
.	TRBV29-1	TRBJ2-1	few	CSGGTREQFF	TGCAGCGGGGGAACTCGTGAGCAGTTCTTC
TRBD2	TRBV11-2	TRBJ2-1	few	CASSQSGDYNEQFF	TGTGCCAGCAGCCAAAGCGGGGACTACAATGAGCAGTTCTTC
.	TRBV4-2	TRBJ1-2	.	CASSQDQSEDSRGYTF	TGTGCCAGCAGCCAAGATCAGAGCGAAGACAGTCGAGGTTACACCTTC
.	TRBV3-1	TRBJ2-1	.	CASSIPGITPYNEQFF	TGTGCCAGCAGCATACCAGGAATCACCCCCTACAATGAGCAGTTCTTC
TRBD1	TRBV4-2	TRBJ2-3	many	CASSPHQGGTDTQYF	TGTGCCAGCAGCCCTCACCAGGGGGGCACAGATACGCAGTATTTT
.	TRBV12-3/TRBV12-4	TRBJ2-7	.	CASGINGFSHEQYF	TGTGCCAGCGGAATTAATGGGTTTTCCCACGAGCAGTACTTC
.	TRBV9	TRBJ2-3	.	CASSVVWSQEQYF	TGTGCCAGCAGCGTAGTGTGGTCGCAAGAGCAGTATTTT
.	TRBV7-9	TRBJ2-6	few	CANPLLGVYSGANVLTF	TGTGCCAACCCTCTCTTGGGTGTCTACTCTGGGGCCAACGTCCTGACTTTC
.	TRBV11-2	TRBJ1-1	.	CASSDGPREAKNTEAFF	TGTGCCAGCAGCGATGGCCCCCGGGAGGCGAAGAACACTGAAGCTTTCTTT
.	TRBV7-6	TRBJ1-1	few	CASSANKNTEAFF	TGTGCCAGCAGCGCAAACAAAAACACTGAAGCTTTCTTT
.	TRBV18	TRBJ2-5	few	CASSWTTQETQYF	TGTGCCAGCTCGTGGACTACTCAAGAGACCCAGTACTTC
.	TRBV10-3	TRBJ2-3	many	CAISEQPDPTDTQYF	TGTGCCATCAGTGAACAACCAGATCCGACAGATACGCAGTATTTT
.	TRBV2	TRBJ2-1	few	CASSAPTVNNEQFF	TGTGCCAGCAGTGCGCCGACAGTTAACAATGAGCAGTTCTTC
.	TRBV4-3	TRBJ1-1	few	CASRSNSNTEAFF	TGCGCCAGCAGATCTAACTCGAACACTGAAGCTTTCTTT
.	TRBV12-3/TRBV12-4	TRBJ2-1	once	CASSRPRESNEQFF	TGTGCCAGCAGCCGACCGAGAGAATCTAACGAGCAGTTCTTC
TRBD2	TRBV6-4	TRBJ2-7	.	CASSTSGGLVHEQYF	TGTGCCAGCAGCACTAGCGGGGGGTTAGTCCATGAGCAGTACTTC